This T cell receptor (beta chain) was identified in a study of blood T cell repertoires in COVID-19. From germline, CDR1 is MRHNA and CDR2 SNTAGT. The CDR3 consists of 15 residues. Deletions cut 0 bases from V and 6 bases from J, with 12 bases between. Under the authors' procedure: Using reference gene primer amplification, nucleated cell counts were estimated. TCRdb's table, derived via immunoSEQ multiplex PCR, lists solely in-frame clones and lacks some. That table supplies the V and J calls and clone size; D and trimming were determined from the DNA. Of approximately 440,000 clones listed, around 87% are singletons.

The sequence was collected from a woman under 30 who had recovered from COVID-19. V gene TRBV6-4 combines with J gene TRBJ2-1, with D perhaps matching TRBD2 (5 bases). Sequences were obtained from PBMCs or T cells enriched from blood (not recorded which). The DNA for the CDR3 is TGTGCCAGCAGTGACTCGAGGCGTGGGAGCAATGAGCAGTTCTTC. Protein product: CASSDSRRGSNEQFF.